This is a list of T cell receptor beta chains from one sample in a study of cytomegalovirus exposure and HLA in healthy donors. Profiled with immunoSEQ multiplex PCR; TCRdb holds only in-frame clones, not every one. Of about 95,000 clones in the sample, 85% were seen once. The sequenced sample was PBMCs. The source of these receptors is a man aged 18 to 30 in good health and CMV-seropositive. CDR3s include the opening cysteine and the closing phenylalanine or tryptophan. D genes are given only for firm matches. Some rows mark clone size as missing; the rest say once, few, many or name a class of expanded clone.

TRBV7-5	few	TRBJ1-5	NA	TGTGTCAACTGTTGGGAGGGGACAGGGATCAATCAGCCCCAGCATTTT	CVNCWEGTGINQPQHF
TRBV9	once	TRBJ2-1	TRBD2	TGTGTCAGCAGCTTCAGGGAGGCTAGCGGGAGGGCCGATGCTGAGCAGTTCTTC	CVSSFREASGRADAEQFF
TRBV27	NA	TRBJ1-1	NA	TGTGCCAGCAGTTTACGCAAGTCCGGGGAAGAAGCTTTCTTT	CASSLRKSGEEAFF
TRBV4-1	NA	TRBJ2-7	NA	TGCGCCAGCAGCCAAGGGAGGGACTCTACCTACGAGCAGTACTTC	CASSQGRDSTYEQYF
TRBV5-1	NA	TRBJ1-5	NA	TGCGCCAGCAGCTTGGAGGACAGCGTAAATCAGCCCCAGCATTTT	CASSLEDSVNQPQHF
TRBV6-1	NA	TRBJ1-1	TRBD1	TGTGCCAGCAGTGCACCGGGACAGGGGAACACTGAAGCTTTCTTT	CASSAPGQGNTEAFF
TRBV29-1	NA	TRBJ1-3	TRBD1	TGCAGCGTAGCGAGGACAGGGCAATCTGGAAACACCATATATTTT	CSVARTGQSGNTIYF
TRBV28	once	TRBJ2-3	NA	TGTGCCAGCAGTAGTAGATATCTGACTAGCACAGATACGCAGTATTTT	CASSSRYLTSTDTQYF
TRBV4-1	once	TRBJ2-3	NA	TGCGCCAGCAGCCAAGATCGGAGCGGGCACCGCACAGATACGCAGTATTTT	CASSQDRSGHRTDTQYF
TRBV28	NA	TRBJ1-4	TRBD1	TGTGCCAGCAACCCAATCGACAGGGGTTGGAATGAAAAACTGTTTTTT	CASNPIDRGWNEKLFF
TRBV5-1	NA	TRBJ2-5	NA	TGCGCCAGCAGCGGTGGGTTGTGGCAGGATCGAGAGACCCAGTACTTC	CASSGGLWQDRETQYF
TRBV7-9	NA	TRBJ1-1	NA	TGTGCCAGCAGCTCTCGACTGAATGCGAACACTGAAGCTTTCTTT	CASSSRLNANTEAFF
TRBV6-5	NA	TRBJ1-2	TRBD1	TGTGCCGCGGCCTCGGGGAAGGGGGCTAGCTATGGCTACACCTTC	CAAASGKGASYGYTF
TRBV7-6	NA	TRBJ2-2	NA	TGTGCCAGCAGCCGTAGCGCCTCGAACACCGGGGAGCTGTTTTTT	CASSRSASNTGELFF
TRBV10-3	NA	TRBJ1-4	TRBD1	TGTGCCATCAGTGAAGAGGGGGCGGTTGAAAAACTGTTTTTT	CAISEEGAVEKLFF
TRBV30	NA	TRBJ2-1	TRBD2	TGTGCCTGGAGTGCCCCAGCCTGGCTAGCGGGCAGCCACGGCACCTACAATGAGCAGTTCTTC	CAWSAPAWLAGSHGTYNEQFF
TRBV28	once	TRBJ2-1	TRBD2	TGTGCCAGCAGTTTACTAGCGGGATACAATGAGCAGTTCTTC	CASSLLAGYNEQFF
TRBV5-4	once	TRBJ2-2	TRBD2	TGTGCCAGCAGCTTCCTAGCGGGACCAACCGGGGAGCTGTTTTTT	CASSFLAGPTGELFF
TRBV9	NA	TRBJ2-7	NA	TGTGCCAGCAGCACCCAGGGGCGGGAGTGGAACGAGCAGTACTTC	CASSTQGREWNEQYF
TRBV30	NA	TRBJ2-3	TRBD2	TGTGCCTGGGGCCTTATAGCGGGATCTGAAGATACGCAGTATTTT	CAWGLIAGSEDTQYF
TRBV28	NA	TRBJ2-2	NA	TGTGCCAGCAGGTGGACAACAGGGTCCACCGGGGAGCTGTTTTTT	CASRWTTGSTGELFF
TRBV5-1	NA	TRBJ1-3	TRBD1	TGCGCCAGCAGCGCTGGGACAGACGGTGGAAACACCATATATTTT	CASSAGTDGGNTIYF
TRBV5-1	NA	TRBJ1-2	TRBD1	TGCGCCAGCAGCGACCCGGGACAGGGCTACTATGGCTACACCTTC	CASSDPGQGYYGYTF
TRBV7-9	few	TRBJ2-1	TRBD2	TGTGCCAGCAGCTTACCTCTAGCGGCTCCATACAAATACAATGAGCAGTTCTTC	CASSLPLAAPYKYNEQFF